Sequencing of this T cell receptor (beta chain) was carried out in a study of blood T cells in healthy people across ages. The CDR3 sequence is 14 residues long. V was clipped by 5 bases and J by 10 bases, with 15 bases between them. The V gene's germline CDR1 is MNHNY and CDR2 SVGAGI (reference sequence). This clonotype was detected a few times. A second PCR, run for about 6 to 12 cycles, used a sample-barcoded 5' primer plus a J-beta primer mix. From the 5' RACE reads, TCRdb called clonotypes with MiXCR, one entry per CDR3 protein. Here the sample spans 550,000 to 700,000 distinct CDR3 sequences, approximately 30% being singletons.

The material sequenced was blood. The chain uses TRBV6-6 and TRBJ1-6, with a weak D call TRBD1 (5 bases). The clonotype originates from an older woman in good health. The DNA of the CDR3 is TGTGCCAGCAGTCCCGCAGGGTTAAGCTCACCCCTCCACTTT. As protein: CASSPAGLSSPLHF.